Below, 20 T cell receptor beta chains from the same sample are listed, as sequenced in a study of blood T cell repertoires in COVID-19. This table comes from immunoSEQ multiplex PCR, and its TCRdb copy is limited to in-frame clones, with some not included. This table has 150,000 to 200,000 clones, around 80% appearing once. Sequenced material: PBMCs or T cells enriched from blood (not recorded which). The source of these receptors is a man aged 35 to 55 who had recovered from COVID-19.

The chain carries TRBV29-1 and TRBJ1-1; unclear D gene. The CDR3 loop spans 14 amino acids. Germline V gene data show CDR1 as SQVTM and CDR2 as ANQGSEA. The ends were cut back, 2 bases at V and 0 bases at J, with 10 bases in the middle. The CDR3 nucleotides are TGCAGCGTTGAACAGGTTCTAATGAACACTGAAGCTTTCTTT. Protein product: CSVEQVLMNTEAFF.

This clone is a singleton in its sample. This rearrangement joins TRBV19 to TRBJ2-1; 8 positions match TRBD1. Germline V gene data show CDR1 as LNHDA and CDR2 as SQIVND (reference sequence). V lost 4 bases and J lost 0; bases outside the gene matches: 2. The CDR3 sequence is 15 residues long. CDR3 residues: CASSTTGGSYNEQFF. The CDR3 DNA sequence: TGTGCCAGTAGTACCACAGGGGGCTCCTACAATGAGCAGTTCTTC.

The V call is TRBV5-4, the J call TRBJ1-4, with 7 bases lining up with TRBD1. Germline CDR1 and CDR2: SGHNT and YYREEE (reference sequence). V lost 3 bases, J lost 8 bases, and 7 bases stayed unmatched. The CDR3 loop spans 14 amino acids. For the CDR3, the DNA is TGTGCCAGCAGCTACGACAGGGTTGAAGAAAAACTGTTTTTT. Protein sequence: CASSYDRVEEKLFF.

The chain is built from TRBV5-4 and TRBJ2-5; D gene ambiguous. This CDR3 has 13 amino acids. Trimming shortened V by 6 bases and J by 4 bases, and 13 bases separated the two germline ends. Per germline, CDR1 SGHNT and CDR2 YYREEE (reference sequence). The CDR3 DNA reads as TGTGCCAGCAAACTACAAGATGGAGAGACCCAGTACTTC. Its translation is CASKLQDGETQYF.

CDR3 bases: TGTGCCTGGATCACCCAGGGGGATGAGCAGTTCTTC. Translated, it gives CAWITQGDEQFF. The rearrangement uses TRBV30 and TRBJ2-1, with 7 nucleotides matching TRBD1. V shed 4 bases, J shed 8 bases, and the junction held 5 bases outside the gene matches. This CDR3 comprises 12 residues. Germline V gene lookup returns CDR1 GTSNPN and CDR2 SVGIG (reference sequence).

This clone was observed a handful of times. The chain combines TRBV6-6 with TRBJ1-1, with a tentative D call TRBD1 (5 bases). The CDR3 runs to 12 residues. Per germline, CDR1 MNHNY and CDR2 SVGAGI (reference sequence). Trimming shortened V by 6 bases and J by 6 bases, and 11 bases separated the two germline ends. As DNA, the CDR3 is TGTGCCAGCAGCTACCAGGGCGCTGAAGCTTTCTTT. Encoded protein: CASSYQGAEAFF.

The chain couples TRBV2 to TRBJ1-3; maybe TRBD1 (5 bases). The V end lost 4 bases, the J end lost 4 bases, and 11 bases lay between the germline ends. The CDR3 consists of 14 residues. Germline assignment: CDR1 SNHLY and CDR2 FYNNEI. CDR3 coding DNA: TGTGCCAGCAGTGTGAGCCGGGGGGGAAACACCATATATTTT. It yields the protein CASSVSRGGNTIYF. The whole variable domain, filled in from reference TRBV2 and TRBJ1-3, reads EPEVTQTPSHQVTQMGQEVILRCVPISNHLYFYWYRQILGQKVEFLVSFYNNEISEKSEIFDDQFSVERPDGSNFTLKIRSTKLEDSAMYFCASSVSRGGNTIYFGEGSWLTVV.

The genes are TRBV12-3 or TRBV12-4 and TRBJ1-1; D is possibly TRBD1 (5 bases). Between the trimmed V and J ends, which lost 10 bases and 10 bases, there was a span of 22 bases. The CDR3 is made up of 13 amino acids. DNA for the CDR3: TGTGCCACCCTCTACACGGCGGGGCAGGGAGCTTTCTTT. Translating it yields CATLYTAGQGAFF.

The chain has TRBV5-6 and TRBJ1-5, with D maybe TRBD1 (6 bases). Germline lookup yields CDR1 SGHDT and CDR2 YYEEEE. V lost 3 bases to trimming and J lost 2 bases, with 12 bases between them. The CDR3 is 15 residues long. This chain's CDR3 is CASSSRGAGNQPQHF. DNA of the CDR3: TGTGCCAGCAGCTCACGGGGGGCGGGCAATCAGCCCCAGCATTTT.

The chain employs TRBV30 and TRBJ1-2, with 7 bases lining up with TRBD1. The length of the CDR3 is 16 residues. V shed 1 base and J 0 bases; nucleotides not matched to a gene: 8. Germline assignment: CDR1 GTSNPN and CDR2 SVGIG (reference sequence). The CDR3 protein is CAWSGNHRGSNYGYTF. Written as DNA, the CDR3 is TGTGCCTGGAGTGGAAACCACAGGGGATCTAACTATGGCTACACCTTC. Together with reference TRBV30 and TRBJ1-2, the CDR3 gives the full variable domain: SQTIHQWPATLVQPVGSPLSLECTVEGTSNPNLYWYRQAAGRGLQLLFYSVGIGQISSEVPQNLSASRPQDRQFILSSKKLLLSDSGFYLCAWSGNHRGSNYGYTFGSGTRLTVV.

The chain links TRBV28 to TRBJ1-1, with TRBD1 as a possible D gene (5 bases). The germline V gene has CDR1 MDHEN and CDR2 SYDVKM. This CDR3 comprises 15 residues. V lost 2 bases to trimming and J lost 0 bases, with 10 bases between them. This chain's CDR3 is CASSLGAVMNTEAFF. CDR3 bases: TGTGCCAGCAGTTTAGGGGCAGTCATGAACACTGAAGCTTTCTTT.

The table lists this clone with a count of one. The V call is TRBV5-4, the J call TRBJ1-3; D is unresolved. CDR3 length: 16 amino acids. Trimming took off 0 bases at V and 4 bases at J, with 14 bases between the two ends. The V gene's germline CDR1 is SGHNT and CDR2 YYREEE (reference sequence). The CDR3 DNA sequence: TGTGCCAGCAGCTTGGAGTTGGGAGTGGGGGGAAACACCATATATTTT. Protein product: CASSLELGVGGNTIYF.

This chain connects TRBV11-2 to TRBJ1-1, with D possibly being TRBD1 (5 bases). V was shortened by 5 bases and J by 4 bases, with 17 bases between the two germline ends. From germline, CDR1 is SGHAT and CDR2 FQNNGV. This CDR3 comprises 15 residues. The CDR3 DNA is TGTGCCAGCAGCCCCCTCGGGGGGGGGTCCACTGAAGCTTTCTTT. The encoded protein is CASSPLGGGSTEAFF.

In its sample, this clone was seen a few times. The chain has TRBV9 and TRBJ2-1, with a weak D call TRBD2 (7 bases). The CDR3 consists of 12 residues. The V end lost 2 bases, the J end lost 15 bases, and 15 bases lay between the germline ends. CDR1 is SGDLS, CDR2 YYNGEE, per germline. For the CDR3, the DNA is TGTGCCAGCAGCGTGAAGCCGGGGGGCCTGTTCTTC. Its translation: CASSVKPGGLFF.

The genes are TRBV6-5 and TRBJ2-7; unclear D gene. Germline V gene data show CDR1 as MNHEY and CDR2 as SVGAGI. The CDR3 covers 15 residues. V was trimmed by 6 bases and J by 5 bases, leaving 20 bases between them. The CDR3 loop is CASSSRRGWYHEQYF. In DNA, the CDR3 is TGTGCCAGCAGCTCCCGCCGAGGATGGTATCACGAGCAGTACTTC.

CDR3 in DNA: TGTGCCAGCTCCCCCGGGGGAACCGGCACTGAAGCTTTCTTT. Its translation: CASSPGGTGTEAFF. The V and J genes are TRBV18 and TRBJ1-1, with D maybe TRBD1 (5 bases). V gave up 6 bases and J gave up 4 bases, with 15 bases separating them. This CDR3 spans 14 amino acids. CDR1 and CDR2 from the germline V gene are KGHSH and LQKENI.

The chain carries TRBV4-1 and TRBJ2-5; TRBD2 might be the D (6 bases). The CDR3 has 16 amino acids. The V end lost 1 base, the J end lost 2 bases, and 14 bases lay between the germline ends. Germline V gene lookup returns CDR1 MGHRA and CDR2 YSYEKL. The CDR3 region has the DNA TGCGCCAGCAGCCAAGGTCTGGGAAGCGGGCAAGAGACCCAGTACTTC. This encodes CASSQGLGSGQETQYF.

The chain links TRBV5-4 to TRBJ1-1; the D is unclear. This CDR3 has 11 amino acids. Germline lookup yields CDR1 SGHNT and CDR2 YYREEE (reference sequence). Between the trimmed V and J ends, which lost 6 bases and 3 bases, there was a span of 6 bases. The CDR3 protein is CASIVDTEAFF. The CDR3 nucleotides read TGTGCCAGCATCGTCGACACTGAAGCTTTCTTT. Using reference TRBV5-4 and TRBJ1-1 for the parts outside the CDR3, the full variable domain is ETGVTQSPTHLIKTRGQQVTLRCSSQSGHNTVSWYQQALGQGPQFIFQYYREEENGRGNFPPRFSGLQFPNYSSELNVNALELDDSALYLCASIVDTEAFFGQGTRLTVV.

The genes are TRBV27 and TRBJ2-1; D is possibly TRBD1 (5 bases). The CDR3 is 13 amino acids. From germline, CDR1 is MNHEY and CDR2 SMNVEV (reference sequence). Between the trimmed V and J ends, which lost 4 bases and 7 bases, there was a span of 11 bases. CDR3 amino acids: CASSYDSANEQFF. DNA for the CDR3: TGTGCCAGCAGTTATGACAGCGCTAATGAGCAGTTCTTC.

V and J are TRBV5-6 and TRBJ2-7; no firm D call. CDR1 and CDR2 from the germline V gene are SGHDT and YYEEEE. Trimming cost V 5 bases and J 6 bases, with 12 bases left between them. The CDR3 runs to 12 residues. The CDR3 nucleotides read TGTGCCAGCAGTGGGCAGCTGGGCGAGCAGTACTTC. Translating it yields CASSGQLGEQYF.